This entry lists 9 T cell receptor beta chains sequenced from one sample in a study of OX40 agonist ivuxolimab in advanced cancers. Profiled with immunoSEQ multiplex PCR; TCRdb holds only in-frame clones, not every one. The sample shows some 82,000 clones, 88% of them seen only once. Sequenced here: CD4+ or CD8+ T cells sorted from blood, sampled in a trial of the OX40 agonist ivuxolimab. The source of these receptors is an adult with an advanced solid tumor such as melanoma, head and neck, liver or kidney cancer.

The chain employs TRBV4-3 and TRBJ1-4; D is unclear. V shed 0 bases and J shed 4 bases, with 12 bases lying between them. Germline CDR1 reads LGHNA; CDR2 reads YSLEER. This CDR3 has 16 residues. The chain's CDR3 is CASSQDRNRYNEKLFF. CDR3 DNA: TGCGCCAGCAGCCAAGATCGAAACAGATATAATGAAAAACTGTTTTTT.

The V call is TRBV28, the J call TRBJ2-3; D is unclear. With 6 bases removed from V and 1 base from J, the gap between germline ends came to 14 bases. CDR1 MDHEN and CDR2 SYDVKM come from the germline V gene. This CDR3 is 15 amino acids long. The CDR3: CASSLGLRGTDTQYF. The CDR3 nucleotides read TGTGCCAGCAGCCTGGGCCTTAGGGGCACAGATACGCAGTATTTT.

The chain links TRBV9 to TRBJ2-1; 8 bases match TRBD2. V lost 5 bases and J lost 3; bases outside the gene matches: 7. The germline V gene encodes CDR1 SGDLS and CDR2 YYNGEE. CDR3 length: 15 amino acids. CDR3 region: CASRPGLAGYNEQFF. CDR3 coding DNA: TGTGCCAGCAGGCCCGGGCTAGCGGGCTACAATGAGCAGTTCTTC.

V is TRBV19 and J is TRBJ1-3; no clear D. CDR1 is LNHDA, CDR2 SQIVND, per germline (reference sequence). CDR3 length equals 15 residues. V lost 3 bases, J lost 3 bases, and 12 bases lay in between. The CDR3 bases are TGTGCCAGTAGTATTTCGGCCAGGAGTGGAAACACCATATATTTT. Amino acid sequence: CASSISARSGNTIYF.

The genes are TRBV29-1 and TRBJ2-1; D unresolved. CDR1 is SQVTM, CDR2 ANQGSEA, per germline. Trimming cost V 4 bases and J 3 bases, with 10 bases left between them. This CDR3 is built from 13 residues. This CDR3 reads CSVGWTGYNEQFF. The CDR3 coding sequence is TGCAGCGTTGGCTGGACCGGCTACAATGAGCAGTTCTTC.

The rearrangement links TRBV15 to TRBJ2-1; D tentatively fits TRBD1 or TRBD2 (5 bases each). This CDR3 comprises 14 residues. The V end was cut by 6 bases, the J end by 8 bases, with 17 bases between. From germline, CDR1 is LNHNV and CDR2 YYDKDF (reference sequence). Here the CDR3 DNA reads TGTGCCACCAGTCGAACGGGGCCCTGTTATGAGCAGTTCTTC. Translated, it gives CATSRTGPCYEQFF.

The chain carries TRBV13 and TRBJ2-1; D gene unclear. The germline V and J ends were trimmed by 6 bases and 5 bases, with 14 bases remaining between them. The CDR3 spans 14 residues. From germline, CDR1 is PRHDT and CDR2 FYEKMQ (reference sequence). CDR3 protein: CASRSPLSDNEQFF. The CDR3 DNA follows: TGTGCCAGCAGGTCCCCGCTAAGCGACAATGAGCAGTTCTTC.

The V gene is TRBV2, the J gene TRBJ1-6; no clear D gene. The CDR3 loop spans 16 amino acids. Germline CDR1 reads SNHLY; CDR2 reads FYNNEI. Trimming cost V 7 bases and J 0 bases, with 13 bases left between them. Written as DNA, the CDR3 is TGTGCCAGCATCTCGGATGGCAGCTCCTATAATTCACCCCTCCACTTT. Translated: CASISDGSSYNSPLHF.

This chain joins TRBV19 and TRBJ2-5; TRBD1 agrees at 8 bases. The CDR3 is 13 residues long. V was pared by 5 bases and J by 5 bases, with 4 bases of the junction left unmatched. Germline loops: CDR1 LNHDA, CDR2 SQIVND (reference sequence). The CDR3 protein is CASSVNRGETQYF. DNA for the CDR3: TGTGCCAGTAGTGTAAACAGGGGGGAGACCCAGTACTTC.